The source of this T cell receptor (beta chain) is a study of cytomegalovirus exposure and HLA in healthy donors. As for the study in general: Early released data comprised approximately 85 million unique TCRs from HLA-typed donors.

Primers for the PCR totalled 60 Vbeta and 13 Jbeta. TCRdb's copy holds only in-frame clones and misses some; the assay was immunoSEQ multiplex PCR. This table holds 72,000 or so clones, 74% found once. Germline loops: CDR1 SNHLY, CDR2 FYNNEI. This CDR3 contains 13 residues. The trim removed 6 bases at V and 9 bases at J, leaving 6 bases unmatched. The chain links TRBV2 to TRBJ2-1; 9 bases match TRBD2. Sequencing was done on a sample of PBMCs. The TCR originated in a human donor in good health. The DNA of the CDR3 is TGTGCCAGCAGGGTTAATAGCGGGAGTGAGCAGTTCTTC. Its protein product is CASRVNSGSEQFF.